The clone carrying this T cell receptor (beta chain) was found a few times. Its antigen is not known. This sample is part of a study of PD-1 blockade in mismatch repair-deficient tumors. Study-wide context: Patients had eleven to twelve mismatch repair-deficient cancer types, all previously treated and progressing.

Germline CDR1 reads SGHRS; CDR2 reads YFSETQ. This CDR3 has 18 residues. Trimming removed 4 bases from V and 4 bases from J; junction bases left unmatched: 16. Study-level points and caveats: Tumor-resident clones, often undetectable pretreatment in blood, expanded then contracted after pembrolizumab.

Clones were read by immunoSEQ multiplex PCR, and TCRdb kept only the in-frame ones, dropping some. This sample has under 150,000 clones, with 88% found just once. All patients were mismatch repair deficient, assessed by either PCR or immunohistochemistry. The TCR-sequenced patients were a few responders to pembrolizumab. The sequences come from peripheral blood, collected approximately 69 weeks after starting pembrolizumab. The chain employs TRBV5-1 and TRBJ2-5; 10 bases map to TRBD1. The TCR sequence derives from an adult with mismatch repair-deficient cancer. The CDR3 region is CASSPQGQGTTGGETQYF. The DNA for the CDR3 is TGCGCCAGCAGCCCCCAGGGACAGGGGACGACTGGTGGAGAGACCCAGTACTTC.